Listed here are 2 T cell receptor beta chains from one sample, sequenced in a study of CD8 T cells in ankylosing spondylitis. Study-wide points: Seemingly distinctive of ankylosing spondylitis blood was a TCR beta motif formed by eight highly homologous variants.

Which antigens these TCRs recognize remains unknown. Each CDR3 protein gets one entry after TCRdb re-called the 5' RACE reads with MiXCR. The sample contains 700,000 to 850,000 distinct CDR3 sequences, over 9.5% of which appear only once. What was sequenced was blood, either unsorted or a sorted T cell fraction (not recorded which). The source is a male donor with ankylosing spondylitis.

This clonotype was detected ten times or more. The chain couples TRBV29-1 to TRBJ2-7; 9 bases match TRBD1. Germline V gives CDR1 SQVTM, CDR2 ANQGSEA. The CDR3 contains 12 residues. V was clipped by 5 bases and J by 7 bases; unmatched bases: 6. The DNA for the CDR3 is TGCAGCGTTTTACAGGGGGCTGAAGAGCAGTACTTC. Its protein is CSVLQGAEEQYF.

J is TRBJ2-7 and V is TRBV6-1, with D tentatively TRBD1 (5 bases). This CDR3 region has 15 residues. V was trimmed by 6 bases and J by 8 bases, leaving 23 bases between them. Per the germline V gene, CDR1 is MNHNS and CDR2 is SASEGT. The chain's CDR3 is CASSFKVGAYFKQYF. The CDR3 bases are TGTGCCAGCAGCTTTAAAGTTGGGGCTTATTTTAAGCAGTACTTC.